This is a list of T cell receptor beta chains from one sample in a study of beta chain features in type 1 diabetes. Repertoires were generated with immunoSEQ multiplex PCR, while TCRdb's copy carries only in-frame clones and drops some. The sample carries 400,000 to 450,000 clones, about 15% recorded once. The sequenced material came from naive CD4+ T cells from blood. These receptors all come from a young man in good health. The CDR3 runs from the conserved cysteine through the conserved F or W. A D gene is named only where the DNA matches it firmly. The size of a clone is reported for some rows only, either as once, few or many, or as a class for expanded clones.

cdr3_aa: CASSLSRYIQYF
cdr3_nt: TGCGCCAGCAGCCTCAGTAGATACATTCAGTACTTC
v_call: TRBV4-1
j_call: TRBJ2-4
d_call: NA
cdr3_length: 12
clone_size: few

cdr3_aa: CASRKWAITLTDTQYF
cdr3_nt: TGTGCCAGCAGGAAATGGGCAATTACACTTACAGATACGCAGTATTTT
v_call: TRBV7-9
j_call: TRBJ2-3
d_call: NA
cdr3_length: 16
clone_size: NA

cdr3_aa: CAWSSPGQAGGYTF
cdr3_nt: TGTGCCTGGAGTTCTCCGGGACAGGCTGGTGGCTACACCTTC
v_call: TRBV30
j_call: TRBJ1-2
d_call: TRBD1
cdr3_length: 14
clone_size: NA

cdr3_aa: CASSKGGSSNQPQHF
cdr3_nt: TGTGCCAGCAGTAAGGGGGGCAGTAGCAATCAGCCCCAGCATTTT
v_call: TRBV25-1
j_call: TRBJ1-5
d_call: NA
cdr3_length: 15
clone_size: NA

cdr3_aa: CASSLEGTTKTGELFF
cdr3_nt: TGTGCTAGCAGCTTAGAAGGGACTACCAAAACCGGGGAGCTGTTTTTT
v_call: TRBV7-7
j_call: TRBJ2-2
d_call: TRBD2
cdr3_length: 16
clone_size: NA

cdr3_aa: CASGRGAEPHNEQFF
cdr3_nt: TGTGCCAGCGGCCGGGGGGCGGAACCCCACAATGAGCAGTTCTTC
v_call: TRBV6-5
j_call: TRBJ2-1
d_call: NA
cdr3_length: 15
clone_size: NA

cdr3_aa: CASSPLVGRAKNIQYF
cdr3_nt: TGTGCCAGCAGCCCTCTTGTGGGAAGAGCCAAAAACATTCAGTACTTC
v_call: TRBV7-9
j_call: TRBJ2-4
d_call: NA
cdr3_length: 16
clone_size: NA

cdr3_aa: CASRPDRLAGAEQYF
cdr3_nt: TGTGCCAGCAGACCCGACCGACTAGCGGGGGCCGAGCAGTACTTC
v_call: TRBV7-2
j_call: TRBJ2-7
d_call: TRBD2
cdr3_length: 15
clone_size: NA

cdr3_aa: CASSEVAFGANVLTF
cdr3_nt: TGTGCCAGCAGTGAAGTGGCTTTCGGGGCCAACGTCCTGACTTTC
v_call: TRBV25-1
j_call: TRBJ2-6
d_call: NA
cdr3_length: 15
clone_size: few

cdr3_aa: CASSEVRGSYNEQFF
cdr3_nt: TGTGCCAGCAGTGAAGTGAGAGGGTCCTACAATGAGCAGTTCTTC
v_call: TRBV2
j_call: TRBJ2-1
d_call: NA
cdr3_length: 15
clone_size: NA

cdr3_aa: CASSPGGSPRNEQFF
cdr3_nt: TGTGCCAGCTCACCGGGCGGGAGTCCCAGGAATGAGCAGTTCTTC
v_call: TRBV18
j_call: TRBJ2-1
d_call: TRBD2
cdr3_length: 15
clone_size: NA

cdr3_aa: CASSPDSDSNQPQHF
cdr3_nt: TGTGCCAGCAGCCCGGACAGCGATAGCAATCAGCCCCAGCATTTT
v_call: TRBV11-3
j_call: TRBJ1-5
d_call: NA
cdr3_length: 15
clone_size: NA

cdr3_aa: CASSLLIEQFF
cdr3_nt: TGCGCCAGCAGCTTGCTCATTGAGCAGTTCTTC
v_call: TRBV5-1
j_call: TRBJ2-1
d_call: NA
cdr3_length: 11
clone_size: NA

cdr3_aa: CASSLGPDFNQPQHF
cdr3_nt: TGTGCCAGCAGCTTAGGCCCAGACTTCAATCAGCCCCAGCATTTT
v_call: TRBV7-2
j_call: TRBJ1-5
d_call: NA
cdr3_length: 15
clone_size: NA

cdr3_aa: CASSAGAGRDIQYF
cdr3_nt: TGCGCCAGCAGCGCTGGAGCGGGGCGGGACATTCAGTACTTC
v_call: TRBV4-3
j_call: TRBJ2-4
d_call: TRBD2
cdr3_length: 14
clone_size: few

cdr3_aa: CASSQVVGSPLHF
cdr3_nt: TGTGCCAGCAGCCAAGTCGTAGGGTCACCCCTCCACTTT
v_call: TRBV14
j_call: TRBJ1-6
d_call: NA
cdr3_length: 13
clone_size: few

cdr3_aa: CASSLTAGGGNEQFF
cdr3_nt: TGTGCCAGCAGCTTAACAGCGGGAGGAGGTAATGAGCAGTTCTTC
v_call: TRBV7-2
j_call: TRBJ2-1
d_call: TRBD2
cdr3_length: 15
clone_size: NA

cdr3_aa: CASSLVVWGSGETQYF
cdr3_nt: TGTGCCAGCAGCTTAGTGGTCTGGGGTTCAGGAGAGACCCAGTACTTC
v_call: TRBV7-9
j_call: TRBJ2-5
d_call: NA
cdr3_length: 16
clone_size: NA

cdr3_aa: CASSLRQGYEQYF
cdr3_nt: TGCGCCAGCAGCCTACGACAAGGCTACGAGCAGTACTTC
v_call: TRBV4-3
j_call: TRBJ2-7
d_call: NA
cdr3_length: 13
clone_size: NA

cdr3_aa: CASSLVSGEADTQYF
cdr3_nt: TGCGCCAGCAGCTTGGTTAGCGGGGAAGCAGATACGCAGTATTTT
v_call: TRBV5-1
j_call: TRBJ2-3
d_call: TRBD2
cdr3_length: 15
clone_size: NA

cdr3_aa: CASSFRGAYNEQFF
cdr3_nt: TGCGCCAGCAGCTTCAGGGGGGCCTACAATGAGCAGTTCTTC
v_call: TRBV5-1
j_call: TRBJ2-1
d_call: NA
cdr3_length: 14
clone_size: few

cdr3_aa: CASSSISETQYF
cdr3_nt: TGTGCCAGCAGCTCTATAAGCGAGACCCAGTACTTC
v_call: TRBV11-2
j_call: TRBJ2-5
d_call: NA
cdr3_length: 12
clone_size: NA

cdr3_aa: CASSIRETQYF
cdr3_nt: TGTGCCAGTAGTATCAGGGAGACCCAGTACTTC
v_call: TRBV19
j_call: TRBJ2-5
d_call: NA
cdr3_length: 11
clone_size: NA

cdr3_aa: CASSLGSVGTYEQYF
cdr3_nt: TGCGCCAGCAGCTTGGGGAGTGTTGGCACCTACGAGCAGTACTTC
v_call: TRBV5-1
j_call: TRBJ2-7
d_call: NA
cdr3_length: 15
clone_size: few

cdr3_aa: CASSAGINTDTQYF
cdr3_nt: TGTGCCAGCAGTGCGGGAATCAACACAGATACGCAGTATTTT
v_call: TRBV6-5
j_call: TRBJ2-3
d_call: NA
cdr3_length: 14
clone_size: NA

cdr3_aa: CAWSKGPRNEQFF
cdr3_nt: TGTGCCTGGAGTAAGGGACCCCGCAATGAGCAGTTCTTC
v_call: TRBV30
j_call: TRBJ2-1
d_call: NA
cdr3_length: 13
clone_size: few

cdr3_aa: CASSQGTDFYGYTF
cdr3_nt: TGCGCCAGCAGCCAAGGGACAGACTTTTATGGCTACACCTTC
v_call: TRBV4-1
j_call: TRBJ1-2
d_call: NA
cdr3_length: 14
clone_size: NA

cdr3_aa: CASSALGGEQFF
cdr3_nt: TGTGCCAGCAGCGCCTTGGGGGGTGAGCAGTTCTTC
v_call: TRBV6-4
j_call: TRBJ2-1
d_call: NA
cdr3_length: 12
clone_size: few

cdr3_aa: CSVTLSENTQYF
cdr3_nt: TGCAGCGTCACCTTGTCCGAGAATACGCAGTATTTT
v_call: TRBV29-1
j_call: TRBJ2-3
d_call: NA
cdr3_length: 12
clone_size: few

cdr3_aa: CASRPARDYNSPLHF
cdr3_nt: TGTGCCAGCAGACCCGCCAGGGACTATAATTCACCCCTCCACTTT
v_call: TRBV5-6
j_call: TRBJ1-6
d_call: NA
cdr3_length: 15
clone_size: NA

cdr3_aa: CASSPWTSQETQYF
cdr3_nt: TGTGCCAGCAGCCCATGGACTAGCCAAGAGACCCAGTACTTC
v_call: TRBV9
j_call: TRBJ2-5
d_call: TRBD2
cdr3_length: 14
clone_size: NA

cdr3_aa: CASSRSGRVNEQFF
cdr3_nt: TGTGCCAGCAGCCGTAGCGGGAGGGTTAATGAGCAGTTCTTC
v_call: TRBV11-1
j_call: TRBJ2-1
d_call: TRBD2
cdr3_length: 14
clone_size: NA

cdr3_aa: CATRQRGAMGNEQFF
cdr3_nt: TGCGCCACCCGCCAGCGGGGTGCCATGGGCAATGAGCAGTTCTTC
v_call: TRBV10-2
j_call: TRBJ2-1
d_call: TRBD2
cdr3_length: 15
clone_size: NA

cdr3_aa: CAWSKDFQGVAFF
cdr3_nt: TGTGCCTGGAGTAAAGACTTCCAGGGTGTAGCGTTCTTC
v_call: TRBV30
j_call: TRBJ2-1
d_call: NA
cdr3_length: 13
clone_size: NA

cdr3_aa: CAWSGGGAETQYF
cdr3_nt: TGTGCCTGGAGTGGGGGGGGTGCAGAGACCCAGTACTTC
v_call: TRBV30
j_call: TRBJ2-5
d_call: TRBD2
cdr3_length: 13
clone_size: NA

cdr3_aa: CASSRGGETQYF
cdr3_nt: TGTGCCAGTAGCCGCGGCGGGGAGACCCAGTACTTC
v_call: TRBV9
j_call: TRBJ2-5
d_call: NA
cdr3_length: 12
clone_size: NA

cdr3_aa: CASSHYQGLGSGANVLTF
cdr3_nt: TGTGCCAGCAGCCACTATCAGGGTTTGGGCTCTGGGGCCAACGTCCTGACTTTC
v_call: TRBV7-9
j_call: TRBJ2-6
d_call: NA
cdr3_length: 18
clone_size: NA

cdr3_aa: CASRSGTANTGELFF
cdr3_nt: TGTGCCAGCAGGTCCGGGACGGCGAACACCGGGGAGCTGTTTTTT
v_call: TRBV2
j_call: TRBJ2-2
d_call: NA
cdr3_length: 15
clone_size: NA

cdr3_aa: CASSGTGQGTQPQHF
cdr3_nt: TGTGCCAGCTCCGGCACGGGACAGGGAACCCAGCCCCAGCATTTT
v_call: TRBV2
j_call: TRBJ1-5
d_call: TRBD1
cdr3_length: 15
clone_size: NA

cdr3_aa: CASSLVQGRNTIYF
cdr3_nt: TGTGCCAGCAGCTTAGTACAGGGGAGGAACACCATATATTTT
v_call: TRBV7-2
j_call: TRBJ1-3
d_call: TRBD1
cdr3_length: 14
clone_size: NA

cdr3_aa: CASSRKGPYPSYEQYF
cdr3_nt: TGTGCCAGCAGTCGAAAGGGGCCCTACCCATCCTACGAGCAGTACTTC
v_call: TRBV27
j_call: TRBJ2-7
d_call: NA
cdr3_length: 16
clone_size: NA

cdr3_aa: CASSEDRYNEQFF
cdr3_nt: TGTGCCAGCAGTGAGGACAGATACAATGAGCAGTTCTTC
v_call: TRBV6-6
j_call: TRBJ2-1
d_call: NA
cdr3_length: 13
clone_size: NA

cdr3_aa: CASSQPAVPRLITDTQYF
cdr3_nt: TGCGCCAGCAGCCAACCCGCTGTTCCGCGGCTAATCACAGATACGCAGTATTTT
v_call: TRBV4-1
j_call: TRBJ2-3
d_call: NA
cdr3_length: 18
clone_size: NA

cdr3_aa: CASSQEGSGQGYGYTF
cdr3_nt: TGTGCCAGCAGCCAAGAGGGCTCGGGACAGGGCTATGGCTACACCTTC
v_call: TRBV4-2
j_call: TRBJ1-2
d_call: TRBD1
cdr3_length: 16
clone_size: NA

cdr3_aa: CASSGNGGTETQYF
cdr3_nt: TGTGCCAGCAGTGGAAATGGAGGAACAGAGACCCAGTACTTC
v_call: TRBV2
j_call: TRBJ2-5
d_call: NA
cdr3_length: 14
clone_size: few

cdr3_aa: CASSLGTGSQETQYF
cdr3_nt: TGTGCCAGCAGCTTAGGGACAGGGTCCCAAGAGACCCAGTACTTC
v_call: TRBV7-6
j_call: TRBJ2-5
d_call: TRBD1
cdr3_length: 15
clone_size: few